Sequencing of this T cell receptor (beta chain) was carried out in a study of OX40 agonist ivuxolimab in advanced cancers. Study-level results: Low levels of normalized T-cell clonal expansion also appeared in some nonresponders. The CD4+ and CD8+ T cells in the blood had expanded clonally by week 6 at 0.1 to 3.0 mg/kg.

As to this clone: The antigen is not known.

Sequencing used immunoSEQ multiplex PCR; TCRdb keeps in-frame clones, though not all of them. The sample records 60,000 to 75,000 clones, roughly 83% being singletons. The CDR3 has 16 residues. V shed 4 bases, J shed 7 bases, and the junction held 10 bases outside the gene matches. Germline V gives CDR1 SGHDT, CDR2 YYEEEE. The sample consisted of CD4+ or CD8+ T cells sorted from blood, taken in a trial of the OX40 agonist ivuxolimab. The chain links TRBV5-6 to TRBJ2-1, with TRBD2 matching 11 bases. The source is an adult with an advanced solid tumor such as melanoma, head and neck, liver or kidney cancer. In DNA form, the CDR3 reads TGTGCCAGCAGCGTCCCGACTAGCGGGGCTGGGAATGAGCAGTTCTTC. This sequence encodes CASSVPTSGAGNEQFF. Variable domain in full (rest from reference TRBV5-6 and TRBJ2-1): DAGVTQSPTHLIKTRGQQVTLRCSPKSGHDTVSWYQQALGQGPQFIFQYYEEEERQRGNFPDRFSGHQFPNYSSELNVNALLLGDSALYLCASSVPTSGAGNEQFFGPGTRLTVL.